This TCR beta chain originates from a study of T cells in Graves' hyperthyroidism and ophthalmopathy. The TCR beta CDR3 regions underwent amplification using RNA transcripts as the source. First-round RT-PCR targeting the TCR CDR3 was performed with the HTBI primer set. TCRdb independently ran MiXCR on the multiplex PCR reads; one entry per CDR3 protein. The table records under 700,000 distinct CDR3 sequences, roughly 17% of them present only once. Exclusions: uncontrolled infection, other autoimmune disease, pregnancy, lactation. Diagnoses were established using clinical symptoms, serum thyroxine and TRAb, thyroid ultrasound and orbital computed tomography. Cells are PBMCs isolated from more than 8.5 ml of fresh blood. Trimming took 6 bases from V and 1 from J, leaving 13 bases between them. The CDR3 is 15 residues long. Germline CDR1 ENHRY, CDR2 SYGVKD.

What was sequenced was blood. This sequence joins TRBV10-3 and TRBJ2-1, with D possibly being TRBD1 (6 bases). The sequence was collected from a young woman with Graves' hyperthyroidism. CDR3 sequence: CAISGARGSYNEQFF. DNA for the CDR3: TGTGCCATCAGCGGGGCGAGGGGGTCCTACAATGAGCAGTTCTTC.